This T cell receptor (beta chain) originates from a study of CD8 T cells in ankylosing spondylitis. Study findings and constraints: Reports say disease-linked clones showed up significantly more in matched ankylosing spondylitis synovial fluid. Made up of 7 to 9 highly homologous variants, a TCR beta motif appeared characteristic of ankylosing spondylitis blood.

The germline V gene encodes CDR1 KGHSH and CDR2 LQKENI. V dropped 3 bases and J dropped 1; count of bases not matched to a gene: 17. The CDR3 is 19 residues long. By quantitative 5'-RACE with molecular barcodes, the TCR beta libraries were made. TCRdb processed the 5' RACE reads anew with MiXCR; each CDR3 protein has one entry. The sample has around 450,000 distinct CDR3 sequences; 20% to 30% are singletons. Comment on this clonotype: The antigen is unknown.

The specimen sequenced was blood, either unsorted or a sorted T cell fraction (not recorded which). The chain joins TRBV18 to TRBJ1-1; TRBD1 agrees at 7 bases. The sequence derives from a male donor with ankylosing spondylitis. The CDR3 sequence: CASSPYENRGRGRNTEAFF. The CDR3 bases are TGTGCCAGCTCACCCTATGAGAACAGGGGTCGGGGGAGGAACACTGAAGCTTTCTTT.